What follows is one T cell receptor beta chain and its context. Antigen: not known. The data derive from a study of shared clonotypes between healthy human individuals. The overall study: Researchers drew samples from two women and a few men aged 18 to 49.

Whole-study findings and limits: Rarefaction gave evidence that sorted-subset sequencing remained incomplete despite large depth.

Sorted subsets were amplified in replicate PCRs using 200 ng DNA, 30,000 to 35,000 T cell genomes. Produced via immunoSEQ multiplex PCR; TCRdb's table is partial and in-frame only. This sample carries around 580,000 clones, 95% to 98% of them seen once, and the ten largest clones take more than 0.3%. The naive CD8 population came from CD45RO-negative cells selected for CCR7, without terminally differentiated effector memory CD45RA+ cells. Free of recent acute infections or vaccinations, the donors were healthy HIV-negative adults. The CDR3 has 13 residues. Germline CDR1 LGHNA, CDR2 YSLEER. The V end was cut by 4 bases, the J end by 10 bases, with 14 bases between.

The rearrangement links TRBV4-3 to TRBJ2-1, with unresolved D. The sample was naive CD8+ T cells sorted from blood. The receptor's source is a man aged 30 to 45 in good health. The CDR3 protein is CASSPPGSSEQFF. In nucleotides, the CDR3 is TGCGCCAGCAGCCCCCCGGGCAGTTCCGAGCAGTTCTTC.